This T cell receptor beta chain stems from a study of radiation and T cells in renal cell carcinoma. The treatment: 15 Gy SBRT to primary tumor, nephrectomy 4 weeks later. Nephrectomy followed 15 Gy stereotactic body radiation by 4 weeks. Turning to this clone: The antigen remains undetermined.

The repertoire was sequenced with immunoSEQ multiplex PCR; TCRdb's copy has only in-frame clones and lacks some. The repertoire includes under 5,500 clones, around three fifths of them detected once, and approximately 50% sits in the top ten. The CDR3 is 14 residues long. V lost 4 bases to trimming and J lost 6 bases; unmatched junction nucleotides: 6. Germline V gene sequence: CDR1 SGHTS, CDR2 YDEGEE. Study findings and constraints: Dominant CDR3 motifs were more common in irradiated tumors than controls. Top 100 clonotypes averaged around 50% in irradiated versus around 45% in nephrectomy-only tumors.

The sample was tumor tissue, taken from a patient whose treatment included radiotherapy and nephrectomy. This receptor was obtained from a man aged 55-75 years with renal cell carcinoma. This chain joins TRBV5-8 and TRBJ2-1; 8 bases agree with TRBD1. The CDR3 bases are TGTGCCAGCAGCCGGACAGGGCTCGGCAATGAGCAGTTCTTC. Protein: CASSRTGLGNEQFF.